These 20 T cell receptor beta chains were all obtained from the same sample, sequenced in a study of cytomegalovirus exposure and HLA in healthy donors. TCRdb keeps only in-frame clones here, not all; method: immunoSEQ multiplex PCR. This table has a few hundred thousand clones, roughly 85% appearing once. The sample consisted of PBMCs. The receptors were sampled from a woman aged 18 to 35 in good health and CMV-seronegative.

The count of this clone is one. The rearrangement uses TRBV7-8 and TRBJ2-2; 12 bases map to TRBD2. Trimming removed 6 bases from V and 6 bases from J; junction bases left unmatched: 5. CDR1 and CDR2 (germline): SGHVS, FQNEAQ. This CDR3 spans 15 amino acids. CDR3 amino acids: CASRRLAGGAGELFF. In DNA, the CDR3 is TGTGCCAGCAGACGTCTAGCGGGAGGGGCCGGGGAGCTGTTTTTT.

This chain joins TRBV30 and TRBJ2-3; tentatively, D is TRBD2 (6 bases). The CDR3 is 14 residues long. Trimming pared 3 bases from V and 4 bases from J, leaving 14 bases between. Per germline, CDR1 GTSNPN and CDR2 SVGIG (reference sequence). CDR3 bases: TGTGCCTGGAGGCCAACTAGCCGGGCAGATACGCAGTATTTT. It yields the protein CAWRPTSRADTQYF.

The CDR3 nucleotides read TGCGCCAGCCTCCGCCAGGGAGGTAGTGAGACCCAGTACTTC. It encodes CASLRQGGSETQYF. This chain uses TRBV5-1 with TRBJ2-5, with a weak D call TRBD2 (6 bases). The CDR3 extends over 14 amino acids. V was pared by 7 bases and J by 5 bases, with 18 bases between. CDR1 and CDR2 from the germline V gene are SGHRS and YFSETQ. The full variable domain, completed using reference TRBV5-1 and TRBJ2-5, is KAGVTQTPRYLIKTRGQQVTLSCSPISGHRSVSWYQQTPGQGLQFLFEYFSETQRNKGNFPGRFSGRQFSNSRSEMNVSTLELGDSALYLCASLRQGGSETQYFGPGTRLLVL.

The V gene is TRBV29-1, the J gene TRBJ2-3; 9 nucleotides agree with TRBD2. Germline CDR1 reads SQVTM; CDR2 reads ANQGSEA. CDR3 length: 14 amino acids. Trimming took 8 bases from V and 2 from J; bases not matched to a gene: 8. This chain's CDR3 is CSIRAGGNTDTQYF. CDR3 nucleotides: TGCAGCATACGAGCGGGAGGTAACACAGATACGCAGTATTTT.

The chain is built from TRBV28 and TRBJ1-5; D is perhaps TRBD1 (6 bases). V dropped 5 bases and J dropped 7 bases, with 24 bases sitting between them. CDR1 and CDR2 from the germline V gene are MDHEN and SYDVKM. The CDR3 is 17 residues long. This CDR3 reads CASSRDTGIEIHQPQHF. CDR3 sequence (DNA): TGTGCCAGCAGTCGGGACACCGGAATTGAGATCCACCAGCCCCAGCATTTT.

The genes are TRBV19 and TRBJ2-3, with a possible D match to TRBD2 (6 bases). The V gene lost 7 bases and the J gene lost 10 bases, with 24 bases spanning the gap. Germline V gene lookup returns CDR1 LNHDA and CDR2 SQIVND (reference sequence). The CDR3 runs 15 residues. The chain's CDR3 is CASNQAGASGQAQYF. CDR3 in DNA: TGTGCCAGTAACCAAGCGGGTGCGAGCGGACAAGCGCAGTATTTT. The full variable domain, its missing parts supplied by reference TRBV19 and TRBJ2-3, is DGGITQSPKYLFRKEGQNVTLSCEQNLNHDAMYWYRQDPGQGLRLIYYSQIVNDFQKGDIAEGYSVSREKKESFPLTVTSAQKNPTAFYLCASNQAGASGQAQYFGPGTRLTVL.

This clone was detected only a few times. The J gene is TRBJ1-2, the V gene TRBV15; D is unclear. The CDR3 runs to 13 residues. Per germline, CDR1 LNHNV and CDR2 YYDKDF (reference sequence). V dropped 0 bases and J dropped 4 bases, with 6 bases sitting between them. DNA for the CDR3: TGTGCCACCAGCAGAGATCACACCTATGGCTACACCTTC. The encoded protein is CATSRDHTYGYTF.

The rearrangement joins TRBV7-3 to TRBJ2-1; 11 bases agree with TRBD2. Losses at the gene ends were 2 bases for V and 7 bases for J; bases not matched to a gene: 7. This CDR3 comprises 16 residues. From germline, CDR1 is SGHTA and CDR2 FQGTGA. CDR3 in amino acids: CASSLPGLAGGNEQFF. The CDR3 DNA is TGTGCCAGCAGCTTACCGGGGCTAGCGGGAGGTAATGAGCAGTTCTTC.

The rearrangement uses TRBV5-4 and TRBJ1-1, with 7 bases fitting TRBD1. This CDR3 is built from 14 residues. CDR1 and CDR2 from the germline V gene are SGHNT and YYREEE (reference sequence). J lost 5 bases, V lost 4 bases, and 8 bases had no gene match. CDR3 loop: CASSPDRVGTEAFF. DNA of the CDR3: TGTGCCAGCAGCCCCGACAGGGTCGGGACTGAAGCTTTCTTT.

The CDR3 region has the DNA TGCGCCAGCAGCCAAGGATTAGCGGACCTTTCCTACAATGAGCAGTTCTTC. It is translated as CASSQGLADLSYNEQFF. This rearrangement joins TRBV4-1 to TRBJ2-1; a weak D match, TRBD2 (6 bases). The CDR3 loop spans 17 amino acids. CDR1 and CDR2 (germline): MGHRA, YSYEKL. V lost 1 base, J lost 1 base, and 14 bases lay in between.

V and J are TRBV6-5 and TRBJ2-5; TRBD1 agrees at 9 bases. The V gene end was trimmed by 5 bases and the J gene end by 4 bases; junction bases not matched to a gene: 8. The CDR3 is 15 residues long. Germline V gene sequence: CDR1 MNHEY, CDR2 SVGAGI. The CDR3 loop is CASSHEQGARETQYF. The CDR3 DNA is TGTGCCAGCAGTCACGAACAGGGGGCTCGAGAGACCCAGTACTTC.

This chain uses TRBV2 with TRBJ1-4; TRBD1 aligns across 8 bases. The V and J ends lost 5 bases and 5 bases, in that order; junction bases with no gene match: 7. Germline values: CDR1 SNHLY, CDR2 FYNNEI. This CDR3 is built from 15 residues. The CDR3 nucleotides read TGTGCCAGCAGTAACTGGAGACAGGGGAATGAAAAACTGTTTTTT. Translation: CASSNWRQGNEKLFF.

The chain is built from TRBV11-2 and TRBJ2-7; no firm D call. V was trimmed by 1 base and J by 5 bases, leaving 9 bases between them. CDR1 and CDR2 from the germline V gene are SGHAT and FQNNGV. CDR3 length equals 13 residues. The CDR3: CASSLALFDEQYF. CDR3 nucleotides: TGTGCCAGCAGCTTAGCGTTGTTCGACGAGCAGTACTTC.

CDR3 residues: CASSVSERARTDTQYF. The CDR3 coding sequence is TGTGCCAGCAGCGTGTCGGAGCGGGCCCGCACAGATACGCAGTATTTT. The chain recombines TRBV9 with TRBJ2-3, with D perhaps TRBD2 (6 bases). This CDR3 region has 16 residues. CDR1 and CDR2 from the germline V gene are SGDLS and YYNGEE. Between the trimmed V and J ends, which lost 2 bases and 1 base, there was a span of 14 bases.

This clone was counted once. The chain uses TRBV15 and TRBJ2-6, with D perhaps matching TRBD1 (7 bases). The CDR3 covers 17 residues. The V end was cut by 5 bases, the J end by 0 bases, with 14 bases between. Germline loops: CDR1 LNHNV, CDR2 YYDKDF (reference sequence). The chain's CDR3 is CATSVEGAYSGANVLTF. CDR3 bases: TGTGCCACCAGCGTGGAGGGGGCGTACTCTGGGGCCAACGTCCTGACTTTC.

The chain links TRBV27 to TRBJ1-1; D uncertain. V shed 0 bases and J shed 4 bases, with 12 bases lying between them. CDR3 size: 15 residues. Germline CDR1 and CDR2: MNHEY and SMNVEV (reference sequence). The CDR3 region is CASSLSRSVRTEAFF. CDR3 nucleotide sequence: TGTGCCAGCAGTTTATCGAGGTCGGTACGCACTGAAGCTTTCTTT.

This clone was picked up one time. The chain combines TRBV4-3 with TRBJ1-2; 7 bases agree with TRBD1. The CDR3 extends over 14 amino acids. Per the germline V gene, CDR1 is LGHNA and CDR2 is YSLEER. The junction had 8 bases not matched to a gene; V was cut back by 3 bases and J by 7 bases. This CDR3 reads CASSQVQGRGGYTF. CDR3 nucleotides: TGCGCCAGCAGCCAGGTACAGGGGAGAGGTGGCTACACCTTC.

DNA of the CDR3: TGTGCCAGTGGGAAACTCGGGACAGGTCTCTACGAGCAGTACTTC. This encodes CASGKLGTGLYEQYF. This chain joins TRBV19 and TRBJ2-7, with 8 bases identical to TRBD1. The V and J ends lost 8 bases and 3 bases, in that order; junction bases with no gene match: 12. CDR3 length: 15 residues. Germline lookup yields CDR1 LNHDA and CDR2 SQIVND (reference sequence).

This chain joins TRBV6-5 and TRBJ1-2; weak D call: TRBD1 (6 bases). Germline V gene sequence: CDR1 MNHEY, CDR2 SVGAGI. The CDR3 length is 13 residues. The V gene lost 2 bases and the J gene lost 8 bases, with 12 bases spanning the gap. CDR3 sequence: CASSYDRKIGYTF. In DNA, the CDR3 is TGTGCCAGCAGTTACGACAGGAAAATCGGCTACACCTTC.

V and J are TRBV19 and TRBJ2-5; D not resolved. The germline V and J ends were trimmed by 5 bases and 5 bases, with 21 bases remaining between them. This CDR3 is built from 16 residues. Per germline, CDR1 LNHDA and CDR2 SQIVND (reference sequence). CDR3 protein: CASSAPLDKNEETQYF. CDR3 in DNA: TGTGCCAGTAGTGCCCCCCTCGACAAGAATGAGGAGACCCAGTACTTC.